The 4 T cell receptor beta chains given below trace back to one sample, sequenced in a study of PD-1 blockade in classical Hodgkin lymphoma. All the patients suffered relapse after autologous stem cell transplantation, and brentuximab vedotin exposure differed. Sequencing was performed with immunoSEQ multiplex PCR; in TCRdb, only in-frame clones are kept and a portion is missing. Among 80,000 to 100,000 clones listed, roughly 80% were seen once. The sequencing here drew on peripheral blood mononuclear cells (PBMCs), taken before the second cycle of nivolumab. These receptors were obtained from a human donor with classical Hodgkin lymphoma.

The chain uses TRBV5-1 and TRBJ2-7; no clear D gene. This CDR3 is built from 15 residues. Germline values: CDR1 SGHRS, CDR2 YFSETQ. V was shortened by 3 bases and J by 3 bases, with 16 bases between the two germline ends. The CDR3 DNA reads TGCGCCAGCAGCTCGACAACTGCAGGCAACTACGAGCAGTACTTC. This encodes CASSSTTAGNYEQYF.

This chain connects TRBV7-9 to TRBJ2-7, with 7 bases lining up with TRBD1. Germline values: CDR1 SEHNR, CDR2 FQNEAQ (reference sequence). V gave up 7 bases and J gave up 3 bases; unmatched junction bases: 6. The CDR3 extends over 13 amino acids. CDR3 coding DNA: TGTGCCAGCAACCATCGGGACAGCTACGAGCAGTACTTC. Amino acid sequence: CASNHRDSYEQYF.

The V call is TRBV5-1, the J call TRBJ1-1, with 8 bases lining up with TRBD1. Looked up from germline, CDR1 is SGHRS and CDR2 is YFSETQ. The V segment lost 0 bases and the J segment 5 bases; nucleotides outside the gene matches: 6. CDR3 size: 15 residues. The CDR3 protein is CASSLDGRTGTEAFF. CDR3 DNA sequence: TGCGCCAGCAGCTTGGATGGTAGGACAGGGACTGAAGCTTTCTTT.

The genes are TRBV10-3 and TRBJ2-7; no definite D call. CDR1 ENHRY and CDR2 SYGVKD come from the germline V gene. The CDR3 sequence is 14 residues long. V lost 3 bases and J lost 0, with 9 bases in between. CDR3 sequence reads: CAISDLGNSYEQYF. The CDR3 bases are TGTGCCATCAGTGATCTGGGCAACTCCTACGAGCAGTACTTC.